This TCR beta chain originates from a study of blood T cell repertoires in COVID-19. Repertoires were generated with immunoSEQ multiplex PCR, while TCRdb's copy carries only in-frame clones and drops some. Of roughly 250,000 clones listed, around 90% are singletons. There are a few counts of this clone. Cohorts were assigned according to the clinical history that participants reported. Per germline, CDR1 SNHLY and CDR2 FYNNEI. This CDR3 region has 15 residues. V was pared by 8 bases and J by 1 base, with 14 bases between. The sequencing sample was made of PBMCs or T cells enriched from blood (not recorded which). The clonotype originates from a woman between 18 and 30 years old who had recovered from COVID-19. This rearrangement joins TRBV2 to TRBJ2-2, with a weak D call TRBD1 (5 bases). The CDR3 nucleotides are TGTGCCAGCGGGGCCGCGCTTGGGAACACCGGGGAGCTGTTTTTT. Its translation: CASGAALGNTGELFF.